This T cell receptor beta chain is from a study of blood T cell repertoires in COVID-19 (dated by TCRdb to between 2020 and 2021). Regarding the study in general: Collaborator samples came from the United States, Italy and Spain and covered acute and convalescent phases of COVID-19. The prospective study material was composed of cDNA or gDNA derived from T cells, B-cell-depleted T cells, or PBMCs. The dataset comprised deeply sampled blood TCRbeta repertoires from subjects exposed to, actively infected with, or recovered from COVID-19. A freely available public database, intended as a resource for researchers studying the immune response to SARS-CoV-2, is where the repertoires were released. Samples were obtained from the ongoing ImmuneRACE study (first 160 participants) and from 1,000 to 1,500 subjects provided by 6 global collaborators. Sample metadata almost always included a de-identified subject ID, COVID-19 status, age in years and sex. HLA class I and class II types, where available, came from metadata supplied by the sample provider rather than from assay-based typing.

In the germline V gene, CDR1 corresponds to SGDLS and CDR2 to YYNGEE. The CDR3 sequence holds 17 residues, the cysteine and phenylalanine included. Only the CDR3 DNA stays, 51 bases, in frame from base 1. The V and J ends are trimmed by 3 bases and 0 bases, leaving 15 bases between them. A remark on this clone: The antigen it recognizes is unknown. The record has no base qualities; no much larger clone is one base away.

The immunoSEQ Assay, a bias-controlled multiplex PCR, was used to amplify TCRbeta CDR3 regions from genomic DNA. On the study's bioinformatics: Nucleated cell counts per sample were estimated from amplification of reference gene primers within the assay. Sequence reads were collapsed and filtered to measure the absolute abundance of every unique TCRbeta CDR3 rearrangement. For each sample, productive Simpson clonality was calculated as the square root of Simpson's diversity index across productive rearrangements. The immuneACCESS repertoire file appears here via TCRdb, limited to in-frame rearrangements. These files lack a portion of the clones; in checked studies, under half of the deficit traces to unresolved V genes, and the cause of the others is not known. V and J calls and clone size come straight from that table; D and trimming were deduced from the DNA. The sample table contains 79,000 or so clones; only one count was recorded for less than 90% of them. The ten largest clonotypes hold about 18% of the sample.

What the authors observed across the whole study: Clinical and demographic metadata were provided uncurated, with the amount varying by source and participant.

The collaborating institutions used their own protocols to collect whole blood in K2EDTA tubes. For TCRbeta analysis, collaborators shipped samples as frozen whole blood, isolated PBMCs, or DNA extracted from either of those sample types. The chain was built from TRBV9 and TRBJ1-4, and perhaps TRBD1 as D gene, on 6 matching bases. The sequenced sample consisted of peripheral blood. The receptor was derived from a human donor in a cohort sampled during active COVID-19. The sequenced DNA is TGTGCCAGCAGCGCCCGAGGGGGTGAGGCAACTAATGAAAAACTGTTTTTT. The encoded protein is CASSARGGEATNEKLFF.